This TCR beta chain was captured in a study of blood T cell repertoires in COVID-19. Germline V lookup: CDR1 LGHNA, CDR2 YSLEER. V gave up 0 bases and J gave up 1 base, with 6 bases separating them. The CDR3 runs 14 residues. Profiled with immunoSEQ multiplex PCR; TCRdb holds only in-frame clones, not every one. This table has fewer than 400,000 clones, around 90% appearing once. This TCR derives from a woman in her thirties who had recovered from COVID-19. The genes are TRBV4-3 and TRBJ2-5; D uncertain. The sequenced sample consisted of PBMCs or T cells enriched from blood (not recorded which). The CDR3 DNA is TGCGCCAGCAGCCAAGAAGTCAGCCAAGAGACCCAGTACTTC. Translated, it gives CASSQEVSQETQYF.